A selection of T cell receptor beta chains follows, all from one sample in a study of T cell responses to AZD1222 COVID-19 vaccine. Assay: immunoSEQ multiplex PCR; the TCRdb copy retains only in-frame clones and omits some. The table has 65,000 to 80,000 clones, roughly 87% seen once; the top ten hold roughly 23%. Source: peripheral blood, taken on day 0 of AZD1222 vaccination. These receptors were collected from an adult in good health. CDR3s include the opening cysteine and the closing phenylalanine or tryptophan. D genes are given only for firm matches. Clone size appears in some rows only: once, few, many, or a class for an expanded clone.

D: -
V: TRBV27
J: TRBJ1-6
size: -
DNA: TGTGCCAGCAGTTTTGGTGGGCGCGGAGGGGGGAGCTCCTATAATTCACCCCTCCACTTT
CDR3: CASSFGGRGGGSSYNSPLHF

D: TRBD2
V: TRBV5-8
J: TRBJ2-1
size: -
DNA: TGTGCCAGCAGCTTCAGGACTAGCGGGAGTAATGAGCAGTTCTTC
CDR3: CASSFRTSGSNEQFF

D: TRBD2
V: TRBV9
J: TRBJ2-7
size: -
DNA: TGTGCCAGCAGCGGCGGGACTAGCGGCTCCTACGAGCAGTACTTC
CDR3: CASSGGTSGSYEQYF

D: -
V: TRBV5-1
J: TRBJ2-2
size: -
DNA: TGCGCCAGCAGCTTCCGTAGTGATTCCGGGGAGCTGTTTTTT
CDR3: CASSFRSDSGELFF

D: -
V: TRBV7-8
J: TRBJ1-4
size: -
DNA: TGTGCCAGCAGCTTAGGGCCGGGGGTAGAAAAACTGTTTTTT
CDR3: CASSLGPGVEKLFF

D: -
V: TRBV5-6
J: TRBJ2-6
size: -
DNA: TGTGCCAGCAGCTTGGAGGGCCTCCATTTTTCTGGGGCCAACGTCCTGACTTTC
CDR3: CASSLEGLHFSGANVLTF

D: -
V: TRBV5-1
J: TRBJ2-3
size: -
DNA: TGCGCCAGCAGCTCTATAGTTGGAGATACGCAGTATTTT
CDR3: CASSSIVGDTQYF

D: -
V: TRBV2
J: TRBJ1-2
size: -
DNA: TGTGCCAGCAGTGTGGGGGTCAGGGGAGGGGTTGTTTATGGCTACACCTTC
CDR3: CASSVGVRGGVVYGYTF

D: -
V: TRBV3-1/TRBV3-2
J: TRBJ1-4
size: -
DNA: TGTGCCAGCAGCCCTCCAGGGAGGCCTGGTGAAAAACTGTTTTTT
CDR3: CASSPPGRPGEKLFF

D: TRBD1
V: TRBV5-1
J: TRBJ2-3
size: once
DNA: TGCGCCAGCAGCCTGGACAGGGGTCCCGCAGATACGCAGTATTTT
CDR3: CASSLDRGPADTQYF

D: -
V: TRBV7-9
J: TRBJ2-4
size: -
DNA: TGTGCCAGCAGCTCAACTTTCGCCGGGTACAAAAACATTCAGTACTTC
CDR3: CASSSTFAGYKNIQYF

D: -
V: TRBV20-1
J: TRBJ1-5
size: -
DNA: TGCAGTGCTAGTTACCCTGACCCCCAGGGGCCCCAGCATTTT
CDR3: CSASYPDPQGPQHF

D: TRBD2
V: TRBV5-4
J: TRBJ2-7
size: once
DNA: TGTGCCAGCAGCTTGACTAGCGGAGGGGGAAACGAGCAGTACTTC
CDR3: CASSLTSGGGNEQYF

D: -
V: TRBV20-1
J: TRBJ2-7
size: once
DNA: TGCAGTGCCCAGACGTCCTACGAGCAGTACTTC
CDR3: CSAQTSYEQYF

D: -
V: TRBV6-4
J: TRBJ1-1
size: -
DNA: TGTGCCAGCAGTGAGGGGCCCCAGGCCACTGAAGCTTTCTTT
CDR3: CASSEGPQATEAFF

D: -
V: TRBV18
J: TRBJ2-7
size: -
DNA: TGTGCCAGCTCACCGGACAGTGGGAGAACCTACGAGCAGTACTTC
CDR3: CASSPDSGRTYEQYF

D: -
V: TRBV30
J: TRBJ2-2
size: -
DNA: TGTGCCTGGAGGGGCCTGGCCGGGGAGCTGTTTTTT
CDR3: CAWRGLAGELFF

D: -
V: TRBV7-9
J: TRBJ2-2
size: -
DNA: TGTGCCAGCAGCAACGGTCCGGGACTCGTGGAGCTGTTTTTT
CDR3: CASSNGPGLVELFF

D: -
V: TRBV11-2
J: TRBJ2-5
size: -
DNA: TGTGCCAGCAGCTTAGTGACACAAGAGACCCAGTACTTC
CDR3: CASSLVTQETQYF

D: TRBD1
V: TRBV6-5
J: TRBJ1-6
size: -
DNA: TGTGCCAGCAGTCTACAGGGGGCCAATTCACCCCTCCACTTT
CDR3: CASSLQGANSPLHF

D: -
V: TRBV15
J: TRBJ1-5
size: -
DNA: TGTGCCACCAGCAGAGATGCGCCGAACAATCAGCCCCAGCATTTT
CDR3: CATSRDAPNNQPQHF

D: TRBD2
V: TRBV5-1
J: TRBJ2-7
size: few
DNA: TGCGCCAGCAGCTTTCTGGGGGAGGGGTCCTACGAGCAGTACTTC
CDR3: CASSFLGEGSYEQYF

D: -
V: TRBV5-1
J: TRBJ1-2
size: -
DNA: TGCGCCAGCAGCTTGGCCGGGTCCGCCCCCTACACCTTC
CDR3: CASSLAGSAPYTF

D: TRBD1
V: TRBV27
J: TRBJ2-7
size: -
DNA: TGTGCCAGCAGATCCGGGACAGGGGGTAACTACGAGCAGTACTTC
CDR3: CASRSGTGGNYEQYF

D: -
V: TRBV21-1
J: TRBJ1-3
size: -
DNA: TGTGCCAGACTCCAGGACGCAAACTCTGGAAACACCATATATTTT
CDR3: CARLQDANSGNTIYF

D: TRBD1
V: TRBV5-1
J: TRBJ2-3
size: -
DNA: TGCGCCAGCAGCCCAGGACAGGGAGGATCAGATACGCAGTATTTT
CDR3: CASSPGQGGSDTQYF

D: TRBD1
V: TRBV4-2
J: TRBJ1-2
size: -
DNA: TGTGCCAGCAGCCAAGACTTGTCCCGGGGACAGGGGAGTGGCTACACCTTC
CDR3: CASSQDLSRGQGSGYTF

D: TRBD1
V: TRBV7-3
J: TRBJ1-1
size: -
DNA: TGTGCCAGCAGCCCTAACGGGGACAGGGGAATTAAAATGAACACTGAAGCTTTCTTT
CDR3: CASSPNGDRGIKMNTEAFF

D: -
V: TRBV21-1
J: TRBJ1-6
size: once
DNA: TGTGCCGGAGGACAGGTGGCCCCCACCCTCCACTTT
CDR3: CAGGQVAPTLHF

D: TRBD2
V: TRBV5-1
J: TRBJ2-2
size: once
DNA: TGCGCCAGCAGCTTCCGGGAGGACGGCACCGGGGAGCTGTTTTTT
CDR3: CASSFREDGTGELFF

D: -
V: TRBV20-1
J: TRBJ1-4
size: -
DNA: TGCAGTGCTAGAGATGTGGAAAAACTGTTTTTT
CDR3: CSARDVEKLFF

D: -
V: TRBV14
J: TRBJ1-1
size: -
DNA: TGTGCCAGCAGCCGGAGGGGGTACACTGAAGCTTTCTTT
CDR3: CASSRRGYTEAFF

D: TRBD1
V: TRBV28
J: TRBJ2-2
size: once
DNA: TGTGCCAGCAGCCAACAGGGGGCACGAACCGGGGAGCTGTTTTTT
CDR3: CASSQQGARTGELFF

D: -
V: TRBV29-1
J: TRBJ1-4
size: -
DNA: TGCAGCGTTGAAGATCAGCAAGAAAAACTGTTTTTT
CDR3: CSVEDQQEKLFF

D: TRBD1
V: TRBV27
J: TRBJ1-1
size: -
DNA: TGTGCCAGCTTTGGACAGGGAAGTGCTGAAGCTTTCTTT
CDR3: CASFGQGSAEAFF

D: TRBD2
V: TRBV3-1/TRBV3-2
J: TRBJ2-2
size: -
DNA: TGTGCCAGCAGCGCCCCGGGACTAGCGGACACCGGGGAGCTGTTTTTT
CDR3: CASSAPGLADTGELFF

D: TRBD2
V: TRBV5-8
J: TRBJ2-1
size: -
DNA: TGTGCCAGCAGTTCTAGACTAGCGGGAGGGTACAATGAGCAGTTCTTC
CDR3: CASSSRLAGGYNEQFF

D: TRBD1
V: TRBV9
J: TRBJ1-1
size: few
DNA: TGTGCCAGCAGCGACACAGGGGGCACTGAAGCTTTCTTT
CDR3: CASSDTGGTEAFF

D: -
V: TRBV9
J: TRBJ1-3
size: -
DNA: TGTGCCAGCAGCGTAGGAAATTCTGGAAACACCATATATTTT
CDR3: CASSVGNSGNTIYF

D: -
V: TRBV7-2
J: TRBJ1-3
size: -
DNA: TGTGCCAGCAGCGTAGGACTAATCGGAAACACCATATATTTT
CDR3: CASSVGLIGNTIYF

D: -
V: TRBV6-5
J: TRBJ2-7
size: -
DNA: TGTGCCAGCAGTTCCCCTAGCTCCTACGAGCAGTACTTC
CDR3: CASSSPSSYEQYF

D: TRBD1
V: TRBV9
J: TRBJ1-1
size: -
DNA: TGTGCCAGCAGCGAGGCGACAGGGACCGAAGCTTTCTTT
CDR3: CASSEATGTEAFF

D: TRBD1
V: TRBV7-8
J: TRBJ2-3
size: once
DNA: TGTGCCAGCAGCTCGGGCACCGACAGGGGATACACAGATACGCAGTATTTT
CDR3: CASSSGTDRGYTDTQYF

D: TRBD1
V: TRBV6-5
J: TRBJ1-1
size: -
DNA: TGTGCCAGCAGTTCACATAGACAGGGTTCCACTGAAGCTTTCTTT
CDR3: CASSSHRQGSTEAFF

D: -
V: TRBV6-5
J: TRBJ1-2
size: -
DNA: TGTGCCAGCAACCTCCTGGGGTATGGCTACACCTTC
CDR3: CASNLLGYGYTF

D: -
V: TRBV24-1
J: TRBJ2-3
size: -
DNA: TGTGCCACCCTGGGGCAGGGGGGCGAAGATACGCAGTATTTT
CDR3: CATLGQGGEDTQYF

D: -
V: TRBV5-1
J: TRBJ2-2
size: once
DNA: TGCGCCAGCAGCTTTGCAGGGGTGAACACCGGGGAGCTGTTTTTT
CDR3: CASSFAGVNTGELFF

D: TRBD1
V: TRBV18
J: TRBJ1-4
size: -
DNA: TGTGCCAGCTCACCATGGTCGGACAGGGGTGAAGAAAAACTGTTTTTT
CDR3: CASSPWSDRGEEKLFF

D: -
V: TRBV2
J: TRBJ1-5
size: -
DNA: TGTGCCAGCAGTGGACAGCAAACTTATAGCAATCAGCCCCAGCATTTT
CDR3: CASSGQQTYSNQPQHF

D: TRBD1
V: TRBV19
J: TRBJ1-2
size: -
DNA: TGTGCCACCGCACTAGGACAGGGGGCAGGCGGCTACACCTTC
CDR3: CATALGQGAGGYTF

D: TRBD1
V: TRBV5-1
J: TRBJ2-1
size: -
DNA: TGCGCCAGCAGCTTTGGACAGGGGGCTTCCGATGAGCAGTTCTTC
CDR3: CASSFGQGASDEQFF

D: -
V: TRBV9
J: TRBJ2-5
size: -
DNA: TGTGCCAGCAGCGTCTCTTCTGGCGCCGATCCTTCCTCTCAAGAGACCCAGTACTTC
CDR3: CASSVSSGADPSSQETQYF

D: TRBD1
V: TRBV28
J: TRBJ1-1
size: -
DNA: TGTGCCAGCAGTTTGGGGACAGGGTTGAACACTGAAGCTTTCTTT
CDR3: CASSLGTGLNTEAFF

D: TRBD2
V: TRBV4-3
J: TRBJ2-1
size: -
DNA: TGCGCCAGCAGCCAAGATCGACTAGCGGGATACAATGAGCAGTTCTTC
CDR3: CASSQDRLAGYNEQFF

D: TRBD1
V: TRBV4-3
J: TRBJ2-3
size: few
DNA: TGCGCCAGCAGCCCGACAGGGGCCCACACAGATACGCAGTATTTT
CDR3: CASSPTGAHTDTQYF

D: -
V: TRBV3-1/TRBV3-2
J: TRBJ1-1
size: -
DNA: TGTGCCAGCAGCCAAGAGCCGGGGGCGCGTCACACTGAAGCTTTCTTT
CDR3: CASSQEPGARHTEAFF